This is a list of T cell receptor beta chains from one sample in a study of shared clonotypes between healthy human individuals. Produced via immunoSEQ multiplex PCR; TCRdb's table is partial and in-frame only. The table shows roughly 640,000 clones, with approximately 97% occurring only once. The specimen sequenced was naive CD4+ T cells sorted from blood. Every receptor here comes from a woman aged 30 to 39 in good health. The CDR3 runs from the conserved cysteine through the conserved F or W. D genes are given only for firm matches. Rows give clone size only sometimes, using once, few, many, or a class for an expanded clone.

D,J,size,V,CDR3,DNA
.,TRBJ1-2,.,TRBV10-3,CAISEGGAYGYTF,TGTGCCATCAGTGAGGGCGGAGCCTATGGCTACACCTTC
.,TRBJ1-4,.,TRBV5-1,CASSFGPGSDEKLFF,TGCGCCAGCAGCTTTGGTCCCGGGTCTGATGAAAAACTGTTTTTT
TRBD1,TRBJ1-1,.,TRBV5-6,CASSFRQGPWAFF,TGTGCCAGCAGCTTCCGACAGGGGCCTTGGGCTTTCTTT
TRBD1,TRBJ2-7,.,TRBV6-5,CASSQTQGANEQYF,TGTGCCAGCAGCCAAACCCAGGGGGCCAACGAGCAGTACTTC
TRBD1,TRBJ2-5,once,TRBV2,CASSAGTGYQETQYF,TGTGCCAGCAGCGCCGGGACAGGGTACCAAGAGACCCAGTACTTC
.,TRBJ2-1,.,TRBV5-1,CASSTTVQSSYNEQFF,TGCGCCAGCAGCACGACAGTTCAAAGCTCCTACAATGAGCAGTTCTTC
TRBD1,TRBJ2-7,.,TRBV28,CASSVPGQGLVEQYF,TGTGCCAGCAGTGTACCGGGACAGGGTCTGGTTGAGCAGTACTTC
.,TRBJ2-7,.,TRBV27,CASSLAGTGMYEQYF,TGTGCCAGCAGTTTAGCGGGAACCGGGATGTACGAGCAGTACTTC
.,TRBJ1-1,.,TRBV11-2,CASSLGGGGTEAFF,TGTGCCAGCAGCTTAGGCGGGGGAGGCACTGAAGCTTTCTTT
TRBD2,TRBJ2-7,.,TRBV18,CASSQASGSAAYEQYF,TGTGCCAGCTCACAGGCTAGCGGGAGTGCGGCCTACGAGCAGTACTTC
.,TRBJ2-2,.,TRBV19,CATWVGGELFF,TGTGCCACATGGGTGGGAGGGGAGCTGTTTTTT